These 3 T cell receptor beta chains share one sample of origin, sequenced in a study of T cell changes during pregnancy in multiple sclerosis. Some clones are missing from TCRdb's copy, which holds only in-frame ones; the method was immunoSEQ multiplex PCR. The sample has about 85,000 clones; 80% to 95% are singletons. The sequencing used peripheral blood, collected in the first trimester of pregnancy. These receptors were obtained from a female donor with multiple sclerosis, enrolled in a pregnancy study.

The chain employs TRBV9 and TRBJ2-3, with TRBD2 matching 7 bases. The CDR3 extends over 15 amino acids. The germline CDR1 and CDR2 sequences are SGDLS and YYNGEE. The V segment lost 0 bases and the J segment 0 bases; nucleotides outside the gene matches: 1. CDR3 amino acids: CASSVGGGSTDTQYF. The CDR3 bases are TGTGCCAGCAGCGTAGGGGGGGGTAGCACAGATACGCAGTATTTT.

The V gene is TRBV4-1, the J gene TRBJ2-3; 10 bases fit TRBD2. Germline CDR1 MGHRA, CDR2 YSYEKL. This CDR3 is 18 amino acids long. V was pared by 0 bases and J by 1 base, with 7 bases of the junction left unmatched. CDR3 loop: CASSQDLGLADRTDTQYF. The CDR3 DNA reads TGCGCCAGCAGCCAAGATCTTGGACTAGCGGACCGCACAGATACGCAGTATTTT.

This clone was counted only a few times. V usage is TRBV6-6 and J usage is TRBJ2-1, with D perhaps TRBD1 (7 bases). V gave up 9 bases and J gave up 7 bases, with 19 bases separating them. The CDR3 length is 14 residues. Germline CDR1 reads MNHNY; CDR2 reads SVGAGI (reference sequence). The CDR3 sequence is CARSVGGGVNEQFF. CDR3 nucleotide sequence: TGTGCCAGGTCAGTAGGGGGCGGGGTGAATGAGCAGTTCTTC.